The 28 T cell receptor beta chains given below trace back to one sample, sequenced in a study of cytomegalovirus exposure and HLA in healthy donors (dated by TCRdb to the late 2010s). The library was produced with the immunoSEQ multiplex PCR assay. Sourced from immuneACCESS, this table was stored by TCRdb with only in-frame sequences that have V and J called. A share of the clones is absent; for the studies checked, an unresolved V gene accounts for under half, and the remainder has no known explanation. This sample has some 220,000 clones in its table, and about 89% of those were observed once. The ten largest clones take up 0.8% to 1.2% of the sample. The sequenced sample was PBMCs. These receptors were taken from a woman between 18 and 30 years old in good health and CMV-seronegative.

The J gene is TRBJ2-1, the V gene TRBV7-9, with D possibly TRBD2 on 6 matching bases. Trimming stripped 7 bases from V and 8 bases from J, with 21 bases between. This CDR3 contains 15 residues. In germline, CDR1 is SEHNR, CDR2 FQNEAQ (reference sequence). DNA of the CDR3: TGTGCCAGCACGACATGGGAGGTAAAAAGGGATGAGCAGTTCTTC. Translated, it gives CASTTWEVKRDEQFF. The whole variable domain, filled in from reference TRBV7-9 and TRBJ2-1, reads DTGVSQNPRHKITKRGQNVTFRCDPISEHNRLYWYRQTLGQGPEFLTYFQNEAQLEKSRLLSDRFSAERPKGSFSTLEIQRTEQGDSAMYLCASTTWEVKRDEQFFGPGTRLTVL.

The chain links TRBV16 to TRBJ2-3; D not certain. V was shortened by 4 bases and J by 6 bases, with 14 bases between the two germline ends. The CDR3 is 14 amino acids. Germline loops: CDR1 KGHSY, CDR2 FQNENV. The CDR3 protein is CASSPVLSSDTQYF. Here the CDR3 DNA reads TGTGCCAGCAGCCCCGTTTTGAGTTCCGATACGCAGTATTTT. The entire variable domain, with the rest obtained from reference TRBV16 and TRBJ2-3, is as follows: GEEVAQTPKHLVRGEGQKAKLYCAPIKGHSYVFWYQQVLKNEFKFLISFQNENVFDETGMPKERFSAKCLPNSPCSLEIQATKLEDSAVYFCASSPVLSSDTQYFGPGTRLTVL.

This clone was counted a single time. In nucleotides, the CDR3 is TGTGCCAGCAGCTTGCAGGGTGGGGCCAACGTCCTGACTTTC. Amino acid sequence: CASSLQGGANVLTF. J is TRBJ2-6 and V is TRBV5-6, with D possibly being TRBD1 (5 bases). There are 14 residues in the CDR3. The V end was cut by 1 base, the J end by 3 bases, with 5 bases between. Germline assignment: CDR1 SGHDT and CDR2 YYEEEE.

The V gene is TRBV19, the J gene TRBJ1-1; TRBD1 is a possible D gene (5 bases). Germline V lookup: CDR1 LNHDA, CDR2 SQIVND (reference sequence). CDR3 length: 14 amino acids. Trimming left V 1 base short and J 5 bases short, with 11 bases between. CDR3 loop: CASSIVGGRTEAFF. In DNA form, the CDR3 reads TGTGCCAGTAGTATAGTCGGGGGTCGGACTGAAGCTTTCTTT. The variable domain in full, completed from reference TRBV19 and TRBJ1-1, reads DGGITQSPKYLFRKEGQNVTLSCEQNLNHDAMYWYRQDPGQGLRLIYYSQIVNDFQKGDIAEGYSVSREKKESFPLTVTSAQKNPTAFYLCASSIVGGRTEAFFGQGTRLTVV.

The rearrangement joins TRBV28 to TRBJ2-7, with 7 bases lining up with TRBD2. The V gene's germline CDR1 is MDHEN and CDR2 SYDVKM. The CDR3 runs 16 residues. The junction had 10 bases not matched to a gene; V was cut back by 3 bases and J by 2 bases. CDR3 in amino acids: CASSFEGGPQPYEQYF. For the CDR3, the DNA is TGTGCCAGCAGTTTTGAGGGAGGGCCCCAACCCTACGAGCAGTACTTC. Full variable domain (outside the CDR3, taken from reference TRBV28 and TRBJ2-7): DVKVTQSSRYLVKRTGEKVFLECVQDMDHENMFWYRQDPGLGLRLIYFSYDVKMKEKGDIPEGYSVSREKKERFSLILESASTNQTSMYLCASSFEGGPQPYEQYFGPGTRLTVT.

The CDR3 region is CASSPPRGTYEQYF. The CDR3 DNA sequence: TGTGCCAGCAGTCCCCCCCGGGGGACCTACGAGCAGTACTTC. V and J are TRBV2 and TRBJ2-7; a possible D gene is TRBD2 (6 bases). V was cut by 5 bases and J by 2 bases, with 13 bases left in between. Per the germline V gene, CDR1 is SNHLY and CDR2 is FYNNEI. The CDR3 contains 14 residues.

The chain links TRBV2 to TRBJ2-5; D is perhaps TRBD2 (5 bases). This CDR3 is 13 amino acids long. CDR1 and CDR2 from the germline V gene are SNHLY and FYNNEI. V was clipped by 3 bases and J by 11 bases, with 16 bases between them. The CDR3 is CASSDQGLGEQYF. The CDR3 DNA sequence: TGTGCCAGCAGTGACCAAGGCCTTGGGGAGCAGTACTTC.

J is TRBJ1-3 and V is TRBV7-9; D remains ambiguous. This CDR3 is built from 16 residues. Germline values: CDR1 SEHNR, CDR2 FQNEAQ (reference sequence). V was cut by 5 bases and J by 0 bases, with 14 bases left in between. The CDR3 spells CASSLGVQVSGNTIYF. The CDR3 DNA reads as TGTGCCAGCAGCCTCGGGGTCCAAGTCTCTGGAAACACCATATATTTT.

The CDR3 protein is CSVEGSDRGGTEAFF. The CDR3 DNA sequence: TGCAGCGTTGAAGGCTCCGACAGGGGCGGCACTGAAGCTTTCTTT. The rearrangement uses TRBV29-1 and TRBJ1-1; 8 bases fit TRBD1. The CDR3 spans 15 residues. Losses at the gene ends were 1 base for V and 4 bases for J; bases not matched to a gene: 8. CDR1 and CDR2 from the germline V gene are SQVTM and ANQGSEA.

The V and J genes are TRBV2 and TRBJ2-6; TRBD2 matches 7 bases. Germline V CDR1 and CDR2: SNHLY, FYNNEI. J lost 3 bases, V lost 7 bases, and 9 bases had no gene match. This CDR3 spans 16 amino acids. The CDR3 sequence is CASTENSGYGANVLTF. The DNA of the CDR3 is TGTGCCAGCACTGAGAATAGCGGGTATGGGGCCAACGTCCTGACTTTC.

This clone was observed a handful of times. The V call is TRBV30, the J call TRBJ1-5; TRBD1 matches 8 bases. Germline V lookup: CDR1 GTSNPN, CDR2 SVGIG (reference sequence). The CDR3 has 13 residues. V was clipped by 2 bases and J by 5 bases; unmatched bases: 2. The CDR3 spells CAWSSGGDQPQHF. In DNA form, the CDR3 reads TGTGCCTGGAGTTCAGGGGGCGATCAGCCCCAGCATTTT.

The J gene is TRBJ1-6, the V gene TRBV28; D unclear. The CDR3 runs 14 residues. CDR1 is MDHEN, CDR2 SYDVKM, per germline. Trimming pared 4 bases from V and 10 bases from J, leaving 14 bases between. CDR3 sequence reads: CASSSREAWSPLHF. The CDR3 bases are TGTGCCAGCAGTTCCCGGGAAGCCTGGTCACCCCTCCACTTT.

The CDR3 spells CASSLDDRVRGYTF. For the CDR3, the DNA is TGTGCCAGCAGCTTGGATGACAGGGTGAGAGGCTACACCTTC. The rearrangement joins TRBV5-4 to TRBJ1-2, with 7 bases fitting TRBD1. Germline assignment: CDR1 SGHNT and CDR2 YYREEE (reference sequence). The length of the CDR3 is 14 residues. The junction had 7 bases not matched to a gene; V was cut back by 0 bases and J by 8 bases.

The V call is TRBV5-1, the J call TRBJ2-1; maybe TRBD2 (6 bases). The length of the CDR3 is 17 residues. The V end was cut by 4 bases, the J end by 8 bases, with 25 bases between. The germline CDR1 and CDR2 sequences are SGHRS and YFSETQ. CDR3 bases: TGCGCCAGCAGCCCACTGGGGCCCCGACTAGATTCACATGAGCAGTTCTTC. It yields the protein CASSPLGPRLDSHEQFF.

The chain uses TRBV19 and TRBJ2-7; D is perhaps TRBD1 (5 bases). This CDR3 is built from 13 residues. Trimming took 11 bases from V and 2 from J, leaving 16 bases between them. Germline lookup yields CDR1 LNHDA and CDR2 SQIVND (reference sequence). The CDR3 coding sequence is TGTGCCGGGATCCCCAGGGTGACCTACGAGCAGTACTTC. Its protein is CAGIPRVTYEQYF.

Points on this clone: At the DNA level, this CDR3 is encoded by other sequences in the same sample as well. This chain joins TRBV6-1 and TRBJ1-1; 8 bases agree with TRBD1. The CDR3 sequence is 14 residues long. The ends lost 3 bases at V and 4 bases at J; junction bases unmatched: 4. Germline V gene data show CDR1 as MNHNS and CDR2 as SASEGT. CDR3 loop: CASSELQGGTEAFF. CDR3 DNA: TGTGCCAGCAGTGAGTTACAGGGGGGCACTGAAGCTTTCTTT.

The CDR3 protein is CASSSTRTSGRAEQFF. The CDR3, as DNA: TGTGCCAGTAGTAGCACGCGGACTAGCGGGAGGGCTGAGCAGTTCTTC. V usage is TRBV19 and J usage is TRBJ2-1; TRBD2 agrees at 15 bases. Trimming took 4 bases from V and 9 from J; bases not matched to a gene: 7. Germline values: CDR1 LNHDA, CDR2 SQIVND (reference sequence). This CDR3 contains 16 residues.

The CDR3 protein is CASSPVGRRSQETQYF. The CDR3 DNA reads TGTGCCAGCAGTCCCGTCGGGAGGAGATCACAAGAGACCCAGTACTTC. V usage is TRBV5-4 and J usage is TRBJ2-5; 7 positions match TRBD2. The ends lost 5 bases at V and 2 bases at J; junction bases unmatched: 12. This CDR3 has 16 amino acids. Germline-derived CDR1 and CDR2 are SGHNT and YYREEE (reference sequence).

The genes are TRBV19 and TRBJ2-1; TRBD2 agrees at 7 bases. The J segment lost 7 bases and the V segment lost 4 bases, leaving 1 base of the junction unmatched. This CDR3 has 12 amino acids. Germline V gene sequence: CDR1 LNHDA, CDR2 SQIVND (reference sequence). The CDR3 region is CASSRTRNEQFF. The CDR3 DNA follows: TGTGCCAGTAGTAGGACTAGAAATGAGCAGTTCTTC.

The rearrangement links TRBV7-9 to TRBJ2-7, with a weak D call TRBD2 (6 bases). Germline values: CDR1 SEHNR, CDR2 FQNEAQ (reference sequence). V was cut by 2 bases and J by 3 bases, with 14 bases left in between. The CDR3 has 15 amino acids. The DNA for the CDR3 is TGTGCCAGCAGCTTAACCGCCGGGGGAATCTACGAGCAGTACTTC. Translated, it gives CASSLTAGGIYEQYF. Variable domain in full (rest from reference TRBV7-9 and TRBJ2-7): DTGVSQNPRHKITKRGQNVTFRCDPISEHNRLYWYRQTLGQGPEFLTYFQNEAQLEKSRLLSDRFSAERPKGSFSTLEIQRTEQGDSAMYLCASSLTAGGIYEQYFGPGTRLTVT.

The CDR3 sequence: CASSIPRTGRNTEAFF. CDR3 sequence (DNA): TGTGCCAGTAGTATCCCTCGGACAGGGCGGAACACTGAAGCTTTCTTT. The rearrangement joins TRBV19 to TRBJ1-1; 8 nucleotides match TRBD1. CDR1 and CDR2 (germline): LNHDA, SQIVND (reference sequence). J lost 1 base, V lost 3 bases, and 7 bases had no gene match. CDR3 length: 16 residues.

This chain uses TRBV2 with TRBJ1-2; tentative D call: TRBD1 (5 bases). This CDR3 is 14 amino acids long. The germline gives CDR1 SNHLY, CDR2 FYNNEI. The germline V and J ends were trimmed by 6 bases and 4 bases, with 15 bases remaining between them. In nucleotides, the CDR3 is TGTGCCAGCAGCCCCAGGGAAGTGGGCTATGGCTACACCTTC. Translated: CASSPREVGYGYTF.

The V and J genes are TRBV6-5 and TRBJ2-7, with D possibly TRBD2 on 6 matching bases. The germline V and J ends were trimmed by 6 bases and 0 bases, with 15 bases remaining between them. The CDR3 is 15 amino acids. Germline lookup yields CDR1 MNHEY and CDR2 SVGAGI. The CDR3 coding sequence is TGTGCCAGCAGCCTAAGCGGGTCTAGCTCCTACGAGCAGTACTTC. Its translation: CASSLSGSSSYEQYF.

This clone has just one count. The chain recombines TRBV5-5 with TRBJ1-5, with 7 bases lining up with TRBD1. Unmatched junction bases numbered 6, after V lost 4 bases and J lost 2 bases. Germline V gene data show CDR1 as SGHKS and CDR2 as YYEKEE (reference sequence). CDR3 length: 15 amino acids. The CDR3 nucleotides are TGTGCCAGCAGCCGTGCCGGGACAGGCAATCAGCCCCAGCATTTT. The encoded protein is CASSRAGTGNQPQHF.

The rearrangement joins TRBV7-9 to TRBJ2-5, with D possibly matching TRBD1 (5 bases). The germline CDR1 and CDR2 sequences are SEHNR and FQNEAQ (reference sequence). There are 17 residues in the CDR3. The V gene lost 3 bases and the J gene lost 1 base, with 18 bases spanning the gap. The DNA for the CDR3 is TGTGCCAGCAGCTTCCAGGCAGGGTGGGTTAGCCAAGAGACCCAGTACTTC. Its translation is CASSFQAGWVSQETQYF.

This clone occurred once. Here the CDR3 reads CASVEGARFSYNEQFF. CDR3 bases: TGCGCCAGTGTAGAGGGGGCGCGTTTCTCTTACAATGAGCAGTTCTTC. The chain has TRBV5-1 and TRBJ2-1; 7 nucleotides line up with TRBD1. CDR3 size: 16 residues. The V gene's germline CDR1 is SGHRS and CDR2 YFSETQ. With 8 bases clipped from V and 4 bases from J, the junction kept 15 bases outside the gene matches. Based on the CDR3 plus reference TRBV5-1 and TRBJ2-1, the full variable domain is KAGVTQTPRYLIKTRGQQVTLSCSPISGHRSVSWYQQTPGQGLQFLFEYFSETQRNKGNFPGRFSGRQFSNSRSEMNVSTLELGDSALYLCASVEGARFSYNEQFFGPGTRLTVL.

This clone has more than one count but fewer than ten. This chain joins TRBV2 and TRBJ1-1; TRBD1 is a possible D gene (6 bases). Trimming left V 10 bases short and J 10 bases short, with 16 bases between. This CDR3 has 11 residues. Germline CDR1 SNHLY, CDR2 FYNNEI. CDR3 amino acids: CATSGERAAFF. For the CDR3, the DNA is TGTGCCACGTCAGGGGAAAGAGCAGCTTTCTTT.

The genes are TRBV5-1 and TRBJ1-3, with a possible D match to TRBD1 (5 bases). The CDR3 sequence is 16 residues long. Trimming left V 0 bases short and J 4 bases short, with 14 bases between. Germline lookup yields CDR1 SGHRS and CDR2 YFSETQ. CDR3: CASSLAGRVAGNTIYF. The CDR3 DNA reads as TGCGCCAGCAGCTTGGCCGGCAGGGTGGCGGGAAACACCATATATTTT.